The sequence of this T cell receptor beta chain was determined in a study of blood T cell repertoires in COVID-19. Study-level background: Collection of acute and convalescent COVID-19 samples took place in the United States, Italy and Spain.

Seattle's cohort entered during active infection and was followed longitudinally. Germline CDR1 reads SEHNR; CDR2 reads FQNEAQ (reference sequence). Trimming shortened V by 3 bases and J by 2 bases, and 8 bases separated the two germline ends. This CDR3 comprises 14 residues. Authors' processing steps: Estimation of nucleated cell counts was performed using reference gene primer amplification. Measured with immunoSEQ multiplex PCR; TCRdb has only the in-frame clones, and not every one. V and J calls and clone size are as listed in that table; D and trimming were resolved from the DNA. The data show some 200,000 clones, less than 95% seen once.

This TCR derives from a man aged 25-45 years with COVID-19, enrolled during active disease. Sequences were obtained from peripheral blood. This rearrangement joins TRBV7-9 to TRBJ1-3; D is uncertain. For the CDR3, the DNA is TGTGCCAGCAGCTTCGTTGCGGCTGGAAACACCATATATTTT. This sequence encodes CASSFVAAGNTIYF.